Included here is one T cell receptor (beta chain) sequence, with context. No antigen is known for it. The record originates from a study of beta chain features in type 1 diabetes. Reverse transcription of all isolated RNA meant that expressed TCRB transcripts were sequenced. TCRdb keeps only in-frame clones here, not all; method: immunoSEQ multiplex PCR. This sample yields around 340,000 clones, of which around 20% are seen a single time; around 0.044% belongs to the top ten. Overall study findings and caveats: There were fewer insertions and more deletions at the VDJ junctions of type 1 diabetes patients.

The CDR3 has 15 residues. Germline V gene lookup returns CDR1 SGDLS and CDR2 YYNGEE. The V gene lost 3 bases and the J gene lost 3 bases, with 15 bases spanning the gap. Each of the sorted populations had a purity greater than 95%. The rearrangement links TRBV9 to TRBJ1-2; maybe TRBD1 (6 bases). The sequence came from a young woman in good health. Input material: naive CD4+ T cells from blood. CDR3 bases: TGTGCCAGCAGCGAAAAGGACAGAGCTCACTATGGCTACACCTTC. Translation: CASSEKDRAHYGYTF. Using reference TRBV9 and TRBJ1-2 for the parts outside the CDR3, the full variable domain is DSGVTQTPKHLITATGQRVTLRCSPRSGDLSVYWYQQSLDQGLQFLIQYYNGEERAKGNILERFSAQQFPDLHSELNLSSLELGDSALYFCASSEKDRAHYGYTFGSGTRLTVV.